This TCR beta chain was obtained from a study of shared clonotypes between healthy human individuals. This clone was seen only once. Other nucleotide sequences in the sample specify the same CDR3. V gave up 3 bases and J gave up 6 bases, with 6 bases separating them. The germline gives CDR1 SEHNR, CDR2 FQNEAQ (reference sequence). The CDR3 length is 12 residues. Selected positively for CCR7 and CD45RO-negative, naive CD8 cells excluded terminally differentiated effector memory CD45RA+ cells. Running of the assay took place at deep level. The assay was immunoSEQ multiplex PCR, and TCRdb's table has in-frame clones only and misses some. Of about 2.2 million clones listed, 93% are singletons.

Sequencing used naive CD8+ T cells from PBMCs. The receptor was isolated from a man aged 18 to 30 in good health. Some clones in this sample may be carry-over from other donors' samples. J is TRBJ2-1 and V is TRBV7-9; a weak D match, TRBD2 (6 bases). The CDR3 sequence is CASSFSGNEQFF. The CDR3 DNA reads TGTGCCAGCAGCTTTAGCGGCAATGAGCAGTTCTTC.